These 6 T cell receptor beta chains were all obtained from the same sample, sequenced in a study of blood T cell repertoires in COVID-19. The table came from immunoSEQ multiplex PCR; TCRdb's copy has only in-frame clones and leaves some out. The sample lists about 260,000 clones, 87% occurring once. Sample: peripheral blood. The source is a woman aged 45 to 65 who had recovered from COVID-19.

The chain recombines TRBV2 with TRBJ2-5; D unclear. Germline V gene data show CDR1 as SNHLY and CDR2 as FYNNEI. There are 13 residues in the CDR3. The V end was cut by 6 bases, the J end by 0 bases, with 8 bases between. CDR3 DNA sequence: TGTGCCAGCAGGTGGAGATACCAAGAGACCCAGTACTTC. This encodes CASRWRYQETQYF.

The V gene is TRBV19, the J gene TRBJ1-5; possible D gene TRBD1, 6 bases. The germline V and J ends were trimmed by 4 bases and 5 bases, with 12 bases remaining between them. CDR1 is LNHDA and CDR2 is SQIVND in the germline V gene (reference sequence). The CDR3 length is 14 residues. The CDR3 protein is CASSRTVSYQPQHF. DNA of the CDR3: TGTGCCAGTAGTAGGACAGTCTCATATCAGCCCCAGCATTTT.

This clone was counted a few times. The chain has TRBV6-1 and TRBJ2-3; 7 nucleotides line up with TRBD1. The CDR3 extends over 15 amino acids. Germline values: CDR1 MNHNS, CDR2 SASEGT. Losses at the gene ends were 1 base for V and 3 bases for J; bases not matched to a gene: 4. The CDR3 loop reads CASSEDRGGTDTQYF. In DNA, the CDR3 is TGTGCCAGCAGTGAAGACAGGGGTGGGACAGATACGCAGTATTTT.

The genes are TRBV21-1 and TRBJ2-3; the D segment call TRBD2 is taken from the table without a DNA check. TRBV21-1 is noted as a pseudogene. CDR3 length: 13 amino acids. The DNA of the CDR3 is TGTGCCAGCAGCTCTATCCCGGGAGATACGCAGTATTTT. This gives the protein CASSSIPGDTQYF.

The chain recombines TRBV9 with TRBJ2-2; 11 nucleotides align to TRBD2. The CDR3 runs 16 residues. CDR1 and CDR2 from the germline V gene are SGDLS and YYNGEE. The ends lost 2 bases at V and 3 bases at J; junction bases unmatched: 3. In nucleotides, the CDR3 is TGTGCCAGCAGCGTTAGCGGGGGGGCTGACACCGGGGAGCTGTTTTTT. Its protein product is CASSVSGGADTGELFF.

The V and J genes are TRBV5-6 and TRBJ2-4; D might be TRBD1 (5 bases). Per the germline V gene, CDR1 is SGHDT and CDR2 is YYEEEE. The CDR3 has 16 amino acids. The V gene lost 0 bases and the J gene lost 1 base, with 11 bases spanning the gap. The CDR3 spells CASSLVSGSAKNIQYF. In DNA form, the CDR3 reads TGTGCCAGCAGCTTGGTTTCAGGGTCGGCCAAAAACATTCAGTACTTC.